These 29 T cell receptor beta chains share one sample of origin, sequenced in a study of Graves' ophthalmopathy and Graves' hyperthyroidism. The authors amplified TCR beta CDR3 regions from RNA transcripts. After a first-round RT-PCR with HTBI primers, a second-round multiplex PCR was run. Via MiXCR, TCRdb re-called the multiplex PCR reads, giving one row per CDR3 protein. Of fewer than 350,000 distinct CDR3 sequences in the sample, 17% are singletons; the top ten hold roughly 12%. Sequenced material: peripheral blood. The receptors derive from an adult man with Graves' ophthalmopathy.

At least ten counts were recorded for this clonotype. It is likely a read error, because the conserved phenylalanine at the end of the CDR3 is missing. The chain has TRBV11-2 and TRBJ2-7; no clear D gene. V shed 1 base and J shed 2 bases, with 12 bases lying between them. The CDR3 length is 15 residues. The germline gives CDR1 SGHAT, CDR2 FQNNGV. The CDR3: CASSLVAARPYEQYL. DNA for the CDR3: TGTGCCAGCAGCTTAGTGGCAGCTAGACCCTACGAGCAGTACCTC.

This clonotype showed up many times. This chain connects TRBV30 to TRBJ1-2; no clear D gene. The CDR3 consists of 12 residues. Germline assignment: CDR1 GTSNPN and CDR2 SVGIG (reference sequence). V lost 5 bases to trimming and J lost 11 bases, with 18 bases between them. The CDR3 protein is CAWEMALRGYTF. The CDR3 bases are TGTGCCTGGGAAATGGCTTTGAGAGGATACACCTTC.

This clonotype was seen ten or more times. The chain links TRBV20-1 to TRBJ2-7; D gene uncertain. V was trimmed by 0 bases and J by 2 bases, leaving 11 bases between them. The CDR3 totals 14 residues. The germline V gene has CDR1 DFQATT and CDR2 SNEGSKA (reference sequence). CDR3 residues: CSARDYRTPYEQYF. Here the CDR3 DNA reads TGCAGTGCTAGAGATTATAGAACCCCCTACGAGCAGTACTTC.

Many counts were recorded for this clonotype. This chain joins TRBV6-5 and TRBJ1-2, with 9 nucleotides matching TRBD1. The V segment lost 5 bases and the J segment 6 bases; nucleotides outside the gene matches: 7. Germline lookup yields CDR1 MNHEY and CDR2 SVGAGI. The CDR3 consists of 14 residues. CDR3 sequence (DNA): TGTGCCAGCAGTATAAAACAGGGGGCGGATGGCTACACCTTC. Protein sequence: CASSIKQGADGYTF.

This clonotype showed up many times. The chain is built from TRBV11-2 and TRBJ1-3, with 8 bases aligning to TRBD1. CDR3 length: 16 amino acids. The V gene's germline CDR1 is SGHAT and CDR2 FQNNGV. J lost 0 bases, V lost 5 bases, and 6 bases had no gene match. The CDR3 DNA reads TGTGCCAGCAGCCCAGACAGGGGAACCTCTGGAAACACCATATATTTT. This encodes CASSPDRGTSGNTIYF.

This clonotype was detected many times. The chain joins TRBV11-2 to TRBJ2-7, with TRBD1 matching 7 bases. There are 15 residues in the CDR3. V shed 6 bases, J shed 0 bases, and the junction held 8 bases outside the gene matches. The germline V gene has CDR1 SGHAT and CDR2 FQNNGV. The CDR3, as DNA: TGTGCCAGCAGATGGGGACAGTCAAGCTCCTACGAGCAGTACTTC. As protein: CASRWGQSSSYEQYF.

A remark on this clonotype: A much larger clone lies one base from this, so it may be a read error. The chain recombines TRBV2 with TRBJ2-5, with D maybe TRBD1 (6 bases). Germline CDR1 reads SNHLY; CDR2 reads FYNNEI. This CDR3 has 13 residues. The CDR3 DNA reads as TGTGCCAGCAGAGCGAGGGGGTTAGAGACCCGGTACTTC. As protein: CASRARGLETRYF.

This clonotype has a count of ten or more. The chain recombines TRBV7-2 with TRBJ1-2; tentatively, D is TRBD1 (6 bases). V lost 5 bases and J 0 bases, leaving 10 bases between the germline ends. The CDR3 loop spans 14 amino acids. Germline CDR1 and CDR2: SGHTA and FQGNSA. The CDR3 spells CASSPDRANYGYTF. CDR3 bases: TGTGCCAGCAGCCCGGACAGAGCTAACTATGGCTACACCTTC.

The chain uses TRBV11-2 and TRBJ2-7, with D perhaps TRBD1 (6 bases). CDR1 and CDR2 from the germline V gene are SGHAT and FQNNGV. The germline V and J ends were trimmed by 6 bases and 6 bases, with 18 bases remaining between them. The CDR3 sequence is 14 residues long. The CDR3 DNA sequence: TGTGCCAGCAGTTTATTGGGGGCTGGACGCGAGCAGTACTTC. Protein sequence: CASSLLGAGREQYF.

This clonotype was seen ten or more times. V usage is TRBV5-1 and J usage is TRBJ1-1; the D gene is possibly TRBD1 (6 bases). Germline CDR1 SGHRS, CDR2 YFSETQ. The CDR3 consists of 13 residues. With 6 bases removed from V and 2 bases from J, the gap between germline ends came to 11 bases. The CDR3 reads CASIRGVNTEAFF. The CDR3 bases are TGCGCCAGCATCAGGGGAGTTAACACTGAAGCTTTCTTT. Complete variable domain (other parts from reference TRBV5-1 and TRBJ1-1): KAGVTQTPRYLIKTRGQQVTLSCSPISGHRSVSWYQQTPGQGLQFLFEYFSETQRNKGNFPGRFSGRQFSNSRSEMNVSTLELGDSALYLCASIRGVNTEAFFGQGTRLTVV.

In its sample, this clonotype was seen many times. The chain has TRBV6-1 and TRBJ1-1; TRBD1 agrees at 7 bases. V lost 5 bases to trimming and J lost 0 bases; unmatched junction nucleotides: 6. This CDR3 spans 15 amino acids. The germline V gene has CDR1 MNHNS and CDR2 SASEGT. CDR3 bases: TGTGCCAGCAGTCGAGGGGACAGATTGAACACTGAAGCTTTCTTT. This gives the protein CASSRGDRLNTEAFF.

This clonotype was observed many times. This CDR3 is CASSFGRGHEQYF. The CDR3, as DNA: TGTGCCAGCAGTTTCGGCAGGGGCCACGAGCAGTACTTC. The chain combines TRBV27 with TRBJ2-7; tentatively, D is TRBD1 (6 bases). This CDR3 comprises 13 residues. Germline assignment: CDR1 MNHEY and CDR2 SMNVEV (reference sequence). The V end lost 3 bases, the J end lost 5 bases, and 11 bases lay between the germline ends.

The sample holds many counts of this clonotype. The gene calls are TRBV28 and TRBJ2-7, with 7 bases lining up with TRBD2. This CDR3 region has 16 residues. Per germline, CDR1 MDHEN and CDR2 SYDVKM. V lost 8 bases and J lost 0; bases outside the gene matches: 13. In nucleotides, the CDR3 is TGTGCCAGCTTAAGGAAGGGAGGGACCGGCTCCTACGAGCAGTACTTC. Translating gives CASLRKGGTGSYEQYF.

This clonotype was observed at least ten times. DNA of the CDR3: TGCGCCAGCAGCCAAGAACGGGGAGCCGGGTATGGCAATCAGCCCCAGCATTTT. It yields the protein CASSQERGAGYGNQPQHF. The chain is built from TRBV4-1 and TRBJ1-5; D gene uncertain. From germline, CDR1 is MGHRA and CDR2 YSYEKL. This CDR3 has 18 amino acids. Trimming pared 0 bases from V and 2 bases from J, leaving 17 bases between.

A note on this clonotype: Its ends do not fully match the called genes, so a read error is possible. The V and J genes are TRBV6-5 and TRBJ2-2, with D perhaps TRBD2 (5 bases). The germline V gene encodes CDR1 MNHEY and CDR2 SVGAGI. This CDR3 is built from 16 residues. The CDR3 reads CASSYSKVGLTGELSF. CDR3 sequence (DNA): TGTGCCAGCAGTTACTCGAAGGTGGGCTTGACCGGGGAGCTGTCTTTT.

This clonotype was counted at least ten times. DNA for the CDR3: TGTGCCAGCAGCCGAACCGGGCTCCGAGCGGGGGATTTGGAGACCCAGTACTTC. This gives the protein CASSRTGLRAGDLETQYF. The chain is built from TRBV7-8 and TRBJ2-5; 8 nucleotides agree with TRBD2. The CDR3 totals 18 residues. Losses at the gene ends were 5 bases for V and 5 bases for J; bases not matched to a gene: 19. The V gene's germline CDR1 is SGHVS and CDR2 FQNEAQ.

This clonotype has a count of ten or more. The CDR3 spells CATSDGQGRETQYF. The CDR3 nucleotides are TGTGCCACCAGTGATGGACAGGGTCGAGAGACCCAGTACTTC. The V and J genes are TRBV24-1 and TRBJ2-5; 8 bases map to TRBD1. V lost 3 bases, J lost 4 bases, and 3 bases stayed unmatched. The CDR3 is made up of 14 amino acids. Looked up from germline, CDR1 is KGHDR and CDR2 is SFDVKD.

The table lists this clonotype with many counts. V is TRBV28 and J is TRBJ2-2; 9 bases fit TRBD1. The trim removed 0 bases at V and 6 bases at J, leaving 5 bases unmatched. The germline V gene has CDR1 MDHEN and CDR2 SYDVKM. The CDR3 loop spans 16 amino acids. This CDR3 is CASSLWGQGPSGELFF. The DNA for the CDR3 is TGTGCCAGCAGTTTATGGGGACAGGGACCTTCCGGGGAGCTGTTTTTT.

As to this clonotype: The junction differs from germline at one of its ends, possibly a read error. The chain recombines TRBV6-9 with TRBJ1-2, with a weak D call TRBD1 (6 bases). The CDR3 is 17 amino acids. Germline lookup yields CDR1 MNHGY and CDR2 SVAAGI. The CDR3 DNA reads TGTGCCAGCAGTCTACGGGGGGGCATCCCGGAACTCTATGGCTACATCTTC. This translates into CASSLRGGIPELYGYIF.

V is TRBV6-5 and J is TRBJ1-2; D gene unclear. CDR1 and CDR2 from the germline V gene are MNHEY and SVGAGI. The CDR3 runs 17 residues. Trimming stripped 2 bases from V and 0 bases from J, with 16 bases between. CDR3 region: CASSYEIESQTNYGYTF. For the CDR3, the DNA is TGTGCCAGCAGTTACGAGATCGAGAGTCAGACTAACTATGGCTACACCTTC.

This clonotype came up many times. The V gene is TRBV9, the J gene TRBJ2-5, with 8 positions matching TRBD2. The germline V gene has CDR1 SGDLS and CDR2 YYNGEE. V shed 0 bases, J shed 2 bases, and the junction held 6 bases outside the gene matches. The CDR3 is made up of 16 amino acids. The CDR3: CASSVAPGGIQETQYF. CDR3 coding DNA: TGTGCCAGCAGCGTAGCTCCGGGGGGGATACAAGAGACCCAGTACTTC.

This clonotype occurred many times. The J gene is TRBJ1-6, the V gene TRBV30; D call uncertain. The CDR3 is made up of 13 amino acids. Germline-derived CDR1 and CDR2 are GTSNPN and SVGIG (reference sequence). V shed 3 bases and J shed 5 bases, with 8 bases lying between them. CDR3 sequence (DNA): TGTGCCTGGAGGGGCGGCCATAATTCACCCCTCCACTTT. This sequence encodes CAWRGGHNSPLHF.

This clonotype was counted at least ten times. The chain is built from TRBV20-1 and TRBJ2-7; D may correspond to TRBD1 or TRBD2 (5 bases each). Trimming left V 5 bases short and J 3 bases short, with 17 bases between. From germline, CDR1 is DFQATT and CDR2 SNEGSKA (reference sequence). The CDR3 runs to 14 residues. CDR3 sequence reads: CSAPGADVRYEQYF. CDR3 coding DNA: TGCAGTGCTCCCGGGGCCGACGTCCGCTACGAGCAGTACTTC.

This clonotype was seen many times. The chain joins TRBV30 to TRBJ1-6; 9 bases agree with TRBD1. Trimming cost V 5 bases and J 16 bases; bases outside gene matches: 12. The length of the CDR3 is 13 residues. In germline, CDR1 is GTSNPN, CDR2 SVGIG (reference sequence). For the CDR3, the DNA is TGTGCCTGGGGTCCGAATAGGGACAGGGAGCTCCACTTT. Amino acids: CAWGPNRDRELHF.

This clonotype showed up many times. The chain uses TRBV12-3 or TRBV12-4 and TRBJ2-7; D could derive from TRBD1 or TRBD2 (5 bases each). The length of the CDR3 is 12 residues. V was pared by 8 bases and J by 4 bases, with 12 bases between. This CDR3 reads CASQGPLYEQYF. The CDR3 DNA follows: TGTGCCAGCCAGGGACCGTTGTACGAGCAGTACTTC.

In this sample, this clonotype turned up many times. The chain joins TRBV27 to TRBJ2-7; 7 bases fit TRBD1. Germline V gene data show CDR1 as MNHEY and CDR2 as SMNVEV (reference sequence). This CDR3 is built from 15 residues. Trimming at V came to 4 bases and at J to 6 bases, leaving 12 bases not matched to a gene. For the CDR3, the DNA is TGTGCCAGCAGTTCAGCCGGGACAGCACTGTTCGAGCAGTACTTC. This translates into CASSSAGTALFEQYF.

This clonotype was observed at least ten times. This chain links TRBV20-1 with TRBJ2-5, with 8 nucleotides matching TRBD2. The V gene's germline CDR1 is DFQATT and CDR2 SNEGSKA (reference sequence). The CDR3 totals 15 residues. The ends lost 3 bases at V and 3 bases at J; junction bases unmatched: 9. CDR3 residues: CSARTVGTRKETQYF. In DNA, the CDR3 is TGCAGTGCTAGGACAGTGGGGACTAGAAAAGAGACCCAGTACTTC.

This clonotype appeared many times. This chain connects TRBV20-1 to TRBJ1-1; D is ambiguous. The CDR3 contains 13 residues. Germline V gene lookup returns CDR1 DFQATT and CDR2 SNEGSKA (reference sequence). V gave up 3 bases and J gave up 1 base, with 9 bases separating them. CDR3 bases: TGCAGTGCTAGTAGAGACCCGAACACTGAAGCTTTCTTT. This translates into CSASRDPNTEAFF.

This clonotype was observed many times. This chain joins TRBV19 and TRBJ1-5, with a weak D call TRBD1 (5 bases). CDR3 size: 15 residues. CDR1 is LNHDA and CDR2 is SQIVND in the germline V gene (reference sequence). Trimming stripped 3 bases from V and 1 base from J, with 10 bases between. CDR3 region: CASSMGWGSNQPQHF. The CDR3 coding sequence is TGTGCCAGTAGTATGGGTTGGGGCAGCAATCAGCCCCAGCATTTT.